The 23 T cell receptor beta chains listed next were all sequenced from one sample in a study of CD8 T cells in ankylosing spondylitis. Study findings and constraints: Apparently characteristic of ankylosing spondylitis blood was a TCR beta motif (roughly eight highly homologous variants).

MiXCR was run by TCRdb on the 5' RACE reads, yielding one entry per CDR3 protein. This sample has about 440,000 distinct CDR3 sequences; roughly 17% occur once, and the top ten carry under 1.2%. Their antigens remain unidentified. Sequenced input: blood, either unsorted or a sorted T cell fraction (not recorded which). All receptors derive from a male donor with ankylosing spondylitis.

V is TRBV20-1 and J is TRBJ1-2; D call uncertain. The CDR3 contains 12 residues. Trimming pared 4 bases from V and 4 bases from J, leaving 10 bases between. CDR1 is DFQATT, CDR2 SNEGSKA, per germline (reference sequence). The CDR3 nucleotides are TGCAGTGCTACTGGTAAAGTCTATGGCTACACCTTC. Amino acids: CSATGKVYGYTF.

This clonotype was seen at least ten times. The chain recombines TRBV28 with TRBJ2-7; the D is unclear. V lost 5 bases, J lost 4 bases, and 6 bases lay in between. Germline CDR1 and CDR2: MDHEN and SYDVKM. The CDR3 totals 11 residues. CDR3 DNA sequence: TGTGCCAGCAGTCGCCATTACGAGCAGTACTTC. It encodes CASSRHYEQYF. The whole variable domain, filled in from reference TRBV28 and TRBJ2-7, reads DVKVTQSSRYLVKRTGEKVFLECVQDMDHENMFWYRQDPGLGLRLIYFSYDVKMKEKGDIPEGYSVSREKKERFSLILESASTNQTSMYLCASSRHYEQYFGPGTRLTVT.

This clonotype was detected once. The CDR3 DNA reads as TGTGCCTGGAGTGTAGACAGGGTCAGAGATCAGCCCCAGCATTTT. Protein sequence: CAWSVDRVRDQPQHF. The V gene is TRBV30, the J gene TRBJ1-5; 7 bases agree with TRBD1. CDR3 length: 15 residues. The germline V gene encodes CDR1 GTSNPN and CDR2 SVGIG (reference sequence). J gave up 5 bases and V 0 bases, and 7 bases lay outside the gene matches.

This clonotype has ten or more counts. The chain is built from TRBV10-3 and TRBJ1-5; the D gene is possibly TRBD1 (5 bases). The CDR3 loop spans 15 amino acids. In germline, CDR1 is ENHRY, CDR2 SYGVKD. V lost 0 bases and J 3 bases, leaving 9 bases between the germline ends. The CDR3 protein is CAISESPGNNQPQHF. DNA for the CDR3: TGTGCCATCAGTGAGTCCCCAGGGAACAATCAGCCCCAGCATTTT.

This clonotype appeared a few times. The chain employs TRBV6-1 and TRBJ2-7; 9 nucleotides match TRBD1. V shed 5 bases, J shed 3 bases, and the junction held 11 bases outside the gene matches. Germline CDR1 is MNHNS and CDR2 is SASEGT. The CDR3 spans 16 residues. The CDR3 DNA reads TGTGCCAGCAGTAAAATCACAGGGGGCGGAGGCTACGAGCAGTACTTC. This codes for CASSKITGGGGYEQYF.

This clonotype came up a few times. The CDR3 is CASSDRGNTIYF. The CDR3 DNA reads TGTGCCAGCAGCGACAGGGGAAACACCATATATTTT. The rearrangement uses TRBV9 and TRBJ1-3; maybe TRBD1 (5 bases). Germline CDR1 is SGDLS and CDR2 is YYNGEE. V was cut by 3 bases and J by 4 bases, with 5 bases left in between. The CDR3 sequence is 12 residues long.

This clonotype was found a few times. V usage is TRBV19 and J usage is TRBJ2-1; D is unresolved. Trimming left V 6 bases short and J 5 bases short, with 17 bases between. Germline V lookup: CDR1 LNHDA, CDR2 SQIVND (reference sequence). The CDR3 is 15 residues long. CDR3 DNA: TGTGCCAGTAGGGACGGTAAGGTAATGGACAATGAGCAGTTCTTC. Its translation: CASRDGKVMDNEQFF.

This chain uses TRBV4-3 with TRBJ2-4; TRBD2 aligns across 11 bases. CDR1 and CDR2 from the germline V gene are LGHNA and YSLEER. This CDR3 comprises 20 residues. J was trimmed by 0 bases and V by 1 base; bases with no gene match: 11. The CDR3 nucleotides read TGCGCCAGCAGCCAAGGCATCGGGACTAGCGGAGCTATAGCCAAAAACATTCAGTACTTC. Its protein product is CASSQGIGTSGAIAKNIQYF.

V gene TRBV27 combines with J gene TRBJ1-1; the match to TRBD1 covers 8 bases. The CDR3 has 15 amino acids. V shed 6 bases, J shed 8 bases, and the junction held 14 bases outside the gene matches. The germline gives CDR1 MNHEY, CDR2 SMNVEV (reference sequence). The CDR3 nucleotides read TGTGCCAGCAGGGTACTGGGACAGGCGAATCGAGAAGCTTTCTTT. Translated: CASRVLGQANREAFF.

This clonotype was recorded once. The rearrangement links TRBV7-2 to TRBJ2-7, with 10 bases fitting TRBD2. Germline CDR1 SGHTA, CDR2 FQGNSA. The CDR3 spans 14 residues. V lost 3 bases to trimming and J lost 6 bases; unmatched junction nucleotides: 5. In DNA form, the CDR3 reads TGTGCCAGCAGCTTCACTAGCGGGATGGGCGAGCAGTACTTC. It specifies CASSFTSGMGEQYF.

This clonotype was counted a few times. V gene TRBV9 combines with J gene TRBJ2-7; D is ambiguous. The CDR3 has 15 amino acids. Trimming took off 0 bases at V and 1 base at J, with 11 bases between the two ends. The germline V gene encodes CDR1 SGDLS and CDR2 YYNGEE. CDR3 sequence reads: CASSVGGSDSYEQYF. The DNA of the CDR3 is TGTGCCAGCAGCGTAGGAGGCAGCGATTCCTACGAGCAGTACTTC.

This clonotype has at least ten counts. J is TRBJ2-2 and V is TRBV30; D ambiguous. V dropped 2 bases and J dropped 5 bases, with 3 bases sitting between them. Per the germline V gene, CDR1 is GTSNPN and CDR2 is SVGIG (reference sequence). This CDR3 is built from 11 residues. This CDR3 is CAWSFTGELFF. CDR3 DNA sequence: TGTGCCTGGAGTTTTACCGGGGAGCTGTTTTTT.

The chain links TRBV3-1 to TRBJ1-6; 9 bases map to TRBD1. This CDR3 is built from 15 residues. Germline loops: CDR1 LGHDT, CDR2 YNNKEL (reference sequence). Trimming cost V 1 base and J 11 bases; bases outside gene matches: 6. The CDR3 protein is CASSQVRQGVAPLHF. The CDR3 bases are TGTGCCAGCAGCCAAGTCAGACAGGGGGTGGCACCCCTCCACTTT.

There are many counts of this clonotype. The V call is TRBV29-1, the J call TRBJ2-1; no clear D gene. Germline lookup yields CDR1 SQVTM and CDR2 ANQGSEA. This CDR3 spans 13 amino acids. V gave up 6 bases and J gave up 9 bases, with 18 bases separating them. CDR3 nucleotide sequence: TGCAGCGTCAGAAACTACAAAGGAAGTGAGCAGTTCTTC. Amino acids: CSVRNYKGSEQFF.

The genes are TRBV5-1 and TRBJ1-4; D gene ambiguous. V was clipped by 3 bases and J by 3 bases, with 9 bases between them. The CDR3 extends over 14 amino acids. Germline values: CDR1 SGHRS, CDR2 YFSETQ. CDR3 loop: CASSSGLANEKLFF. The CDR3 bases are TGCGCCAGCAGCTCGGGGTTAGCTAATGAAAAACTGTTTTTT.

This clonotype was detected a few times. The V gene is TRBV5-5, the J gene TRBJ2-1; 12 bases fit TRBD2. In germline, CDR1 is SGHKS, CDR2 YYEKEE (reference sequence). After removal of 4 bases from V and 3 bases from J, the junction contained 5 bases not matched to a gene. The CDR3 loop spans 16 amino acids. CDR3 DNA: TGTGCCAGCAGCCCGAGGACTAGCGGGAACTACAATGAGCAGTTCTTC. Translation gives CASSPRTSGNYNEQFF.

The rearrangement joins TRBV20-1 to TRBJ1-5; D perhaps matches TRBD1 (5 bases). V was pared by 3 bases and J by 6 bases, with 9 bases between. Germline V lookup: CDR1 DFQATT, CDR2 SNEGSKA (reference sequence). The CDR3 contains 12 residues. CDR3 in amino acids: CSASYDSQPQHF. CDR3 DNA: TGCAGTGCTAGTTACGACAGTCAGCCCCAGCATTTT.

This clonotype appeared once. V is TRBV28 and J is TRBJ2-1; D ambiguous. The V gene lost 6 bases and the J gene lost 0 bases, with 12 bases spanning the gap. Germline CDR1 and CDR2: MDHEN and SYDVKM. There are 15 residues in the CDR3. Written as DNA, the CDR3 is TGTGCCAGCAGCTTAACTCTCAGCTCCTACAATGAGCAGTTCTTC. Translation: CASSLTLSSYNEQFF.

This sequence joins TRBV6-1 and TRBJ2-1; 13 nucleotides agree with TRBD2. This CDR3 has 14 amino acids. The ends lost 10 bases at V and 9 bases at J; junction bases unmatched: 9. The V gene's germline CDR1 is MNHNS and CDR2 SASEGT. The CDR3 region is CATLTSGGVSEQFF. The CDR3 DNA is TGTGCCACCTTAACTAGCGGGGGGGTAAGTGAGCAGTTCTTC.

The V and J genes are TRBV20-1 and TRBJ2-1; 8 positions match TRBD2. This CDR3 region has 14 residues. Germline assignment: CDR1 DFQATT and CDR2 SNEGSKA (reference sequence). The ends lost 0 bases at V and 4 bases at J; junction bases unmatched: 2. The CDR3 region has the DNA TGCAGTGCTAGAGAGTCTAGCGGGTACAATGAGCAGTTCTTC. Translated: CSARESSGYNEQFF.

This clonotype was counted a few times. The chain combines TRBV7-3 with TRBJ1-1; D is ambiguous. The V end lost 3 bases, the J end lost 6 bases, and 11 bases lay between the germline ends. The CDR3 consists of 13 residues. The germline gives CDR1 SGHTA, CDR2 FQGTGA. The CDR3: CASSFRSGAEAFF. CDR3 DNA: TGTGCCAGCAGCTTCCGTTCGGGCGCTGAAGCTTTCTTT.

The chain has TRBV7-9 and TRBJ2-1; possibly TRBD2 for D (7 bases). With 8 bases removed from V and 6 bases from J, the gap between germline ends came to 14 bases. The CDR3 length is 13 residues. CDR1 SEHNR and CDR2 FQNEAQ come from the germline V gene (reference sequence). CDR3 coding DNA: TGTGCCAGCCAGGTGGGAGGGGGCAATGAGCAGTTCTTC. Its protein is CASQVGGGNEQFF.

This clonotype was seen a few times. The rearrangement joins TRBV7-8 to TRBJ2-7; unclear D gene. Trimming left V 1 base short and J 0 bases short, with 13 bases between. This CDR3 comprises 16 residues. The germline CDR1 and CDR2 sequences are SGHVS and FQNEAQ. Here the CDR3 DNA reads TGTGCCAGCAGCTTAGAGCGCCTCGTCAGCTCCTACGAGCAGTACTTC. Residues: CASSLERLVSSYEQYF. The complete variable domain, with remaining parts taken from reference TRBV7-8 and TRBJ2-7, reads GAGVSQSPRYKVAKRGQDVALRCDPISGHVSLFWYQQALGQGPEFLTYFQNEAQLDKSGLPSDRFFAERPEGSVSTLKIQRTQQEDSAVYLCASSLERLVSSYEQYFGPGTRLTVT.